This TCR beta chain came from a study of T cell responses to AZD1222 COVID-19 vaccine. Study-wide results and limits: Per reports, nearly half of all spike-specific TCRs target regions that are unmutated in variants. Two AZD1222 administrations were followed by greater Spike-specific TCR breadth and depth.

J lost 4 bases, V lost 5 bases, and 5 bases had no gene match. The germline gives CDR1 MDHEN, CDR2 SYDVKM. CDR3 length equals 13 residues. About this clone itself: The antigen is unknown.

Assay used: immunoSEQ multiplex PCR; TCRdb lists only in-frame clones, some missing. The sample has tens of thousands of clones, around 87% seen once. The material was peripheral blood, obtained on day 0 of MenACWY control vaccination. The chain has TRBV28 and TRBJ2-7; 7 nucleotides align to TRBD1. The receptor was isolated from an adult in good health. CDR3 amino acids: CASSRQGYYEQYF. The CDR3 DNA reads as TGTGCCAGCAGTCGACAGGGTTATTACGAGCAGTACTTC. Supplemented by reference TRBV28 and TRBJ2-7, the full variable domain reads DVKVTQSSRYLVKRTGEKVFLECVQDMDHENMFWYRQDPGLGLRLIYFSYDVKMKEKGDIPEGYSVSREKKERFSLILESASTNQTSMYLCASSRQGYYEQYFGPGTRLTVT.